These T cell receptor beta chains were read from a single sample in a study of blood T cell repertoires in COVID-19. Clones were sequenced by immunoSEQ multiplex PCR, and TCRdb holds only the in-frame ones, with some missing. The sample yields some 180,000 clones, more than 70% seen once. The sample comprised peripheral blood. The receptors come from a woman aged 60-75 years with acute or convalescent COVID-19. CDR3s include the opening cysteine and the closing phenylalanine or tryptophan. The D gene is left open where the match is weak. Clone sizes are given selectively: once, few, many, or a class where the clone is expanded.

v_call	j_call	clone_size	d_call	cdr3_aa	cdr3_nt
TRBV2	TRBJ1-2	NA	NA	CASSGTVLHYGYTF	TGTGCCAGCAGTGGGACAGTGTTACACTATGGCTACACCTTC
TRBV21-1	TRBJ1-2	NA	NA	CASSKPDRDREHYGYTF	TGTGCCAGCAGCAAACCTGACCGGGACAGGGAACACTATGGCTACACCTTC
TRBV10-2	TRBJ1-5	NA	NA	CASSERGRTGIGNSNQPQHF	TGCGCCAGCAGTGAGAGGGGGAGAACAGGGATCGGGAATAGCAATCAGCCCCAGCATTTT
TRBV6-5	TRBJ1-3	NA	NA	CASRNPGLSGNTIYF	TGTGCCAGCAGAAACCCTGGCCTCTCTGGAAACACCATATATTTT
TRBV28	TRBJ2-5	NA	NA	CASCLEGEAQYF	TGTGCCAGCTGCCTTGAGGGAGAGGCCCAGTACTTC
TRBV7-6	TRBJ1-3	NA	NA	CASSLGTPSSGNTIYF	TGTGCCAGCAGCTTAGGGACACCCAGCTCTGGAAACACCATATATTTT
TRBV19	TRBJ2-1	NA	TRBD1	CASSAIGQGVNEQFF	TGTGCCAGTAGTGCGATTGGACAGGGTGTCAATGAGCAGTTCTTC
TRBV19	TRBJ2-3	NA	NA	CASSIGLAASTDTQYF	TGTGCCAGTAGTATAGGGCTAGCTGCTAGCACAGATACGCAGTATTTT
TRBV12-3/TRBV12-4	TRBJ1-1	NA	TRBD1	CASSSTGTEAFF	TGTGCCAGCAGTTCGACAGGGACTGAAGCTTTCTTT
TRBV9	TRBJ2-1	NA	TRBD2	CASSVGRLAGGDEQFF	TGTGCCAGCAGCGTAGGTCGACTAGCGGGGGGAGATGAGCAGTTCTTC
TRBV29-1	TRBJ1-4	NA	TRBD1	CSAMTGGIATNEKLFF	TGCAGCGCCATGACAGGGGGCATTGCAACTAATGAAAAACTGTTTTTT
TRBV29-1	TRBJ2-3	once	NA	CSVVRATDTQYF	TGCAGCGTTGTTAGAGCCACAGATACGCAGTATTTT
TRBV7-9	TRBJ1-3	NA	NA	CASSRGHPYSGNTIYF	TGTGCCAGCAGCCGTGGACACCCGTACTCTGGAAACACCATATATTTT
TRBV5-1	TRBJ1-4	few	NA	CASGRTSGDEKLFF	TGCGCCAGCGGAAGGACGTCGGGGGATGAAAAACTGTTTTTT
TRBV27	TRBJ1-4	NA	TRBD1	CASRTGGTNEKLFF	TGTGCCAGCAGAACAGGGGGCACTAATGAAAAACTGTTTTTT
TRBV5-1	TRBJ1-1	NA	NA	CASPRAFEAFF	TGCGCCAGCCCCCGCGCCTTCGAAGCTTTCTTT
TRBV19	TRBJ1-5	NA	NA	CASSIMLAGGQPQHF	TGTGCCAGTAGTATAATGTTGGCCGGGGGTCAGCCCCAGCATTTT
TRBV3-1/TRBV3-2	TRBJ2-1	NA	TRBD2	CASSQGSGVYNEQFF	TGTGCCAGCAGCCAGGGTAGCGGGGTTTACAATGAGCAGTTCTTC
TRBV10-1	TRBJ1-1	NA	NA	CASSVTGSNTEAFF	TGCGCCAGCAGTGTTACAGGCTCGAACACTGAAGCTTTCTTT
TRBV3-1/TRBV3-2	TRBJ1-1	NA	NA	CASSRQENTEAFF	TGTGCCAGCAGCCGACAGGAAAACACTGAAGCTTTCTTT
TRBV10-3	TRBJ1-2	once	TRBD1	CAISERDRGLYGYTF	TGTGCCATCAGTGAGAGGGACAGGGGGCTCTATGGCTACACCTTC
TRBV10-2	TRBJ1-6	once	NA	CASSESVQGNSPLHF	TGCGCCAGCAGTGAGTCGGTACAGGGTAATTCACCCCTCCACTTT
TRBV3-1/TRBV3-2	TRBJ1-2	once	NA	CASSQTGNYGYTF	TGTGCCAGCAGCCAAACAGGAAACTATGGCTACACCTTC
TRBV6-1	TRBJ2-1	NA	TRBD2	CASSEQLAGNNEQFF	TGTGCCAGCAGTGAACAGCTAGCGGGAAACAATGAGCAGTTCTTC
TRBV27	TRBJ2-2	medium-sized	NA	CASSLASTGELFF	TGTGCCAGCAGTTTGGCTAGCACCGGGGAGCTGTTTTTT
TRBV5-1	TRBJ2-2	NA	TRBD1	CASSLLNRGRYGELFF	TGCGCCAGCAGCCTTCTAAACAGGGGGCGTTACGGGGAGCTGTTTTTT
TRBV6-6	TRBJ1-6	NA	NA	CASSYSQGVNSPLHF	TGTGCCAGCAGTTACTCCCAGGGTGTTAATTCACCCCTCCACTTT
TRBV9	TRBJ2-5	NA	NA	CASSPQAGYQETQYF	TGTGCCAGCAGCCCTCAGGCGGGATACCAAGAGACCCAGTACTTC
TRBV5-5	TRBJ1-4	NA	NA	CASSLRGATNEKLFF	TGTGCCAGCAGCTTGCGGGGAGCAACTAATGAAAAACTGTTTTTT
TRBV5-1	TRBJ2-7	NA	TRBD2	CASSGSSGSYEQYF	TGCGCCAGCAGCGGATCTAGCGGGAGTTACGAGCAGTACTTC
TRBV2	TRBJ1-2	NA	TRBD1	CASSARQGSHGYTF	TGTGCCAGCAGTGCTAGACAGGGGTCCCATGGCTACACCTTC
TRBV4-1	TRBJ2-3	NA	TRBD2	CASSHPLPGLAGTGDTQYF	TGCGCCAGCAGCCATCCCCTTCCGGGACTAGCGGGAACGGGAGATACGCAGTATTTT
TRBV5-5	TRBJ2-7	NA	TRBD1	CASSFTTGQGAGEQYF	TGTGCCAGCAGCTTCACCACGGGACAGGGGGCCGGCGAGCAGTACTTC
TRBV12-3/TRBV12-4	TRBJ1-5	NA	NA	CASSALGPQHF	TGTGCCAGCAGCGCCCTAGGGCCCCAGCATTTT
TRBV27	TRBJ2-3	NA	NA	CASSLDRWLDTQYF	TGTGCCAGCAGCCTCGACAGGTGGCTGGATACGCAGTATTTT
TRBV3-1/TRBV3-2	TRBJ1-3	once	NA	CASRQSSGNTIYF	TGTGCCAGCCGACAGTCCTCTGGAAACACCATATATTTT
TRBV21-1	TRBJ1-1	NA	NA	CASSKVGQGSVEAFF	NA
TRBV27	TRBJ2-7	NA	TRBD1	CASSFGTGYEQYF	TGTGCCAGCAGTTTCGGGACAGGCTACGAGCAGTACTTC
TRBV6-5	TRBJ1-1	NA	NA	CASSRTENTEAFF	TGTGCCAGCAGCCGGACAGAGAACACTGAAGCTTTCTTT